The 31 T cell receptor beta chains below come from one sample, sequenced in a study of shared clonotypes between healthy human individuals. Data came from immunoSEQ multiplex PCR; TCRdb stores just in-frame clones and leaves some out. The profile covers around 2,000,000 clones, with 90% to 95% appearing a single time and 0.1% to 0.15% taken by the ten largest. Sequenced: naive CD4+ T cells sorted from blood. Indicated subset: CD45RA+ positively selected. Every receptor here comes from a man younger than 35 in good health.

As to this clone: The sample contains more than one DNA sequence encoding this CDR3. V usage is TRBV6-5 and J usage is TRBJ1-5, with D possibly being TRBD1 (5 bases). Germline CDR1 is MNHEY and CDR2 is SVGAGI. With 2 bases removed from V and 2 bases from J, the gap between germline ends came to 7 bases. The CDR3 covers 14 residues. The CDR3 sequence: CASSYGRGNQPQHF. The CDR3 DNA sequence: TGTGCCAGCAGTTACGGCAGGGGCAATCAGCCCCAGCATTTT.

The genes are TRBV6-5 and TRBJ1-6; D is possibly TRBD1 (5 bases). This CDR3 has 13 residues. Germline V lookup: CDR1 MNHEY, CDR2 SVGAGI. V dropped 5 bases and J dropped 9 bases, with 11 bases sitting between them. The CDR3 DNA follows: TGTGCCAGCAGTCAGGGATTTTCTTCACCCCTCCACTTT. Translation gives CASSQGFSSPLHF.

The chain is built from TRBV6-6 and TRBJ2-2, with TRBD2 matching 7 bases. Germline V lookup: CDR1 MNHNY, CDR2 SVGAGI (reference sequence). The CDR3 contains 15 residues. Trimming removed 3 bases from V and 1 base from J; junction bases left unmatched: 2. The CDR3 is CASSYGGGNTGELFF. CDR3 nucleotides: TGTGCCAGCAGTTATGGCGGGGGGAACACCGGGGAGCTGTTTTTT.

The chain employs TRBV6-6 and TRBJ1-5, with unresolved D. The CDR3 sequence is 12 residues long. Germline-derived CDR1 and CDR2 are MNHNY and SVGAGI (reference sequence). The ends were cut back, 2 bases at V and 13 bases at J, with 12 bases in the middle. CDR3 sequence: CASSYVGDIQHF. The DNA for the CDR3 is TGTGCCAGCAGTTACGTAGGCGACATACAGCATTTT.

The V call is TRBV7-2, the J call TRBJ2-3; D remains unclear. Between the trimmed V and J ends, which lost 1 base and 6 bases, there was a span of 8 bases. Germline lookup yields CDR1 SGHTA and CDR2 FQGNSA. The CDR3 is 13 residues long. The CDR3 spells CASSLEVIDTQYF. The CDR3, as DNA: TGTGCCAGCAGCTTAGAGGTCATTGATACGCAGTATTTT.

The CDR3 sequence is CASSEEWTGAYGYTF. The CDR3 DNA reads as TGTGCCAGCAGTGAAGAATGGACAGGTGCATATGGCTACACCTTC. The rearrangement joins TRBV6-1 to TRBJ1-2; 7 bases match TRBD1. The CDR3 consists of 15 residues. V lost 1 base and J lost 5; bases outside the gene matches: 7. Germline loops: CDR1 MNHNS, CDR2 SASEGT.

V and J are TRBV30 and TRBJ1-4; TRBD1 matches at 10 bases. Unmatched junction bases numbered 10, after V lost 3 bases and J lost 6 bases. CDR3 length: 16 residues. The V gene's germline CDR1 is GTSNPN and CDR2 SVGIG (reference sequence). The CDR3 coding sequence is TGTGCCTGGAGCCCCCCGACAGGGGGCTTATATGAAAAACTGTTTTTT. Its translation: CAWSPPTGGLYEKLFF.

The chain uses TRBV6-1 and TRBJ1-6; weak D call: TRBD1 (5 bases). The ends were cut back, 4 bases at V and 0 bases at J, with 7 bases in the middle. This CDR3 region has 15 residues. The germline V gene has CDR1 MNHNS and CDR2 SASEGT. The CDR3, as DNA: TGTGCCAGCAGTGCAGGGAGCTCCTATAATTCACCCCTCCACTTT. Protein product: CASSAGSSYNSPLHF.

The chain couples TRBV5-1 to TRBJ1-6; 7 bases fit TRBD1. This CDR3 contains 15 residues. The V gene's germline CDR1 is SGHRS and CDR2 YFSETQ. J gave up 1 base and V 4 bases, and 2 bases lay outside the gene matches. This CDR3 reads CASSTTGSYNSPLHF. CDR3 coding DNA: TGCGCCAGCAGCACGACAGGGTCCTATAATTCACCCCTCCACTTT.

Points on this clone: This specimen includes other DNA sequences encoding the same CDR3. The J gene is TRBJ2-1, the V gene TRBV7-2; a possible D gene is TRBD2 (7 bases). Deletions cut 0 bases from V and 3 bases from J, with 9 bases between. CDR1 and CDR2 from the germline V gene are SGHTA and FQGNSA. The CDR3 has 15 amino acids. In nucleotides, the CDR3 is TGTGCCAGCAGCTTAGCGGGGGGGCTCTACAATGAGCAGTTCTTC. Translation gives CASSLAGGLYNEQFF.

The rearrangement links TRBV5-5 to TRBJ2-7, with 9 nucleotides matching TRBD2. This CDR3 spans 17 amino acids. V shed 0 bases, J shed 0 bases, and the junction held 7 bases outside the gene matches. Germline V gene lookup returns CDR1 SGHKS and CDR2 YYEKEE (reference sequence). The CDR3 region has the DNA TGTGCCAGCAGCTTGGCCTTTAGCGGGGGAAGCTCCTACGAGCAGTACTTC. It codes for CASSLAFSGGSSYEQYF. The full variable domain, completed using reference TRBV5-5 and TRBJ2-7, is DAGVTQSPTHLIKTRGQQVTLRCSPISGHKSVSWYQQVLGQGPQFIFQYYEKEERGRGNFPDRFSARQFPNYSSELNVNALLLGDSALYLCASSLAFSGGSSYEQYFGPGTRLTVT.

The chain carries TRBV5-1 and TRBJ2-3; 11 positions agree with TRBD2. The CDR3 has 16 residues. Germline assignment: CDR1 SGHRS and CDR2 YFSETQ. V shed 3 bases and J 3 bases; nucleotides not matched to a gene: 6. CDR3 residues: CASSSPGTSGTDTQYF. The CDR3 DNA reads TGCGCCAGCAGCTCCCCCGGGACTAGCGGAACAGATACGCAGTATTTT.

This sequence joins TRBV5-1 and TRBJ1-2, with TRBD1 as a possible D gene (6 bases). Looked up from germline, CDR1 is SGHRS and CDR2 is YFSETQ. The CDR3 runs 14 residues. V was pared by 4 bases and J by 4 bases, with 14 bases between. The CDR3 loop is CASSLPGQFYGYTF. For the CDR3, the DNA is TGCGCCAGCAGCCTTCCTGGACAGTTCTATGGCTACACCTTC.

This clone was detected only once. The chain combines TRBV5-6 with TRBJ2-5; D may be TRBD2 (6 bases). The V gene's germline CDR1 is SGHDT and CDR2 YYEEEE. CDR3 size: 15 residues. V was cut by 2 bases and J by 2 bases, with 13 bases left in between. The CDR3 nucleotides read TGTGCCAGCAGCTTACCCGGGGAGGTACAAGAGACCCAGTACTTC. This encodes CASSLPGEVQETQYF.

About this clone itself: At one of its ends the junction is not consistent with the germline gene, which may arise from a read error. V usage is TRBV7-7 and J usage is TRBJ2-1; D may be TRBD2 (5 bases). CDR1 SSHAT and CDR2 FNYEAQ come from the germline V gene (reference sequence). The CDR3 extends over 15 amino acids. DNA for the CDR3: TGTGCTAGCAGCCCCGGTCGGGAAACCTACAATGAGCAGTTCTTC. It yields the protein CASSPGRETYNEQFF.

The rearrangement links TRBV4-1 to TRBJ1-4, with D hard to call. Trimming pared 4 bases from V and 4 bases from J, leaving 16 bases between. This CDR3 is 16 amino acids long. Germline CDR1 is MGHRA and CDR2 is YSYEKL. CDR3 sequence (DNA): TGCGCCAGCAGCCCCCTTGGAAAGTCGGATAATGAAAAACTGTTTTTT. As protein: CASSPLGKSDNEKLFF.

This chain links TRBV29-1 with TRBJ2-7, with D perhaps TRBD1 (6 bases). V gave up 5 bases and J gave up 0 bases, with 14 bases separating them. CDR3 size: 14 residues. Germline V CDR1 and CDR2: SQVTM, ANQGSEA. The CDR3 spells CSVTRDTNSYEQYF. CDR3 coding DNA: TGCAGCGTTACCCGGGACACTAACTCCTACGAGCAGTACTTC.

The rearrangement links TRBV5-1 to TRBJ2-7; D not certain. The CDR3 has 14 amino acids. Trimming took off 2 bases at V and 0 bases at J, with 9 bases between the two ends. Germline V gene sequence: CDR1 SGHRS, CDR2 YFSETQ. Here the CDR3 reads CASSFGVSSYEQYF. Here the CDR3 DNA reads TGCGCCAGCAGCTTTGGAGTCAGCTCCTACGAGCAGTACTTC.

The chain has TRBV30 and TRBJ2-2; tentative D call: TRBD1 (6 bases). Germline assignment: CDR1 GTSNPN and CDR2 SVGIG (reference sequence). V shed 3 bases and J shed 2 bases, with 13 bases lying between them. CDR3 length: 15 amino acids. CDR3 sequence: CAWRRPGTNTGELFF. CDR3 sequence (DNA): TGTGCCTGGAGGAGGCCCGGGACAAACACCGGGGAGCTGTTTTTT. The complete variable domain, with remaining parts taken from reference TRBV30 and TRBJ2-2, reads SQTIHQWPATLVQPVGSPLSLECTVEGTSNPNLYWYRQAAGRGLQLLFYSVGIGQISSEVPQNLSASRPQDRQFILSSKKLLLSDSGFYLCAWRRPGTNTGELFFGEGSRLTVL.

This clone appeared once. The CDR3: CASSLAGKKGYGYTF. For the CDR3, the DNA is TGTGCCAGCAGCTTAGCAGGGAAAAAGGGCTATGGCTACACCTTC. The V call is TRBV7-9, the J call TRBJ1-2; D remains ambiguous. The length of the CDR3 is 15 residues. The V and J ends lost 0 bases and 4 bases respectively, with 12 bases between them. Germline V gene lookup returns CDR1 SEHNR and CDR2 FQNEAQ (reference sequence).

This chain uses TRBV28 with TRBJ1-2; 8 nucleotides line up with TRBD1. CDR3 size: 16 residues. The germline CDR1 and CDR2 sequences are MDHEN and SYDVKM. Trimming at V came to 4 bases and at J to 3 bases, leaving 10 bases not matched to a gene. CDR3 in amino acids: CASSSRQGREHYGYTF. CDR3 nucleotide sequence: TGTGCCAGCAGTTCCCGACAGGGGCGAGAACACTATGGCTACACCTTC.

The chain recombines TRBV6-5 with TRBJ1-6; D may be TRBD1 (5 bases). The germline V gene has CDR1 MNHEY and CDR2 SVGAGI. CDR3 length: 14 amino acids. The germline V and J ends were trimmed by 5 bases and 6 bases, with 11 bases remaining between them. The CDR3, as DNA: TGTGCCAGCAGTGATACAGGAATTAATTCACCCCTCCACTTT. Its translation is CASSDTGINSPLHF.

CDR3 loop: CASSIAGEVYEQYF. The DNA for the CDR3 is TGTGCCAGTAGTATCGCGGGGGAAGTCTACGAGCAGTACTTC. The chain couples TRBV19 to TRBJ2-7; 7 bases align to TRBD2. CDR1 is LNHDA and CDR2 is SQIVND in the germline V gene (reference sequence). V gave up 3 bases and J gave up 3 bases; unmatched junction bases: 5. The CDR3 runs to 14 residues.

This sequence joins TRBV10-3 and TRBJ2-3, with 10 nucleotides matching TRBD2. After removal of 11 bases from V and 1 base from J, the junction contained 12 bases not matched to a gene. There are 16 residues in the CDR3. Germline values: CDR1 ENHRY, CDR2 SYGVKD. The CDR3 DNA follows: TGTGCCGCCAGGGGAGCGGGAGGGACTGGCACAGATACGCAGTATTTT. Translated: CAARGAGGTGTDTQYF.

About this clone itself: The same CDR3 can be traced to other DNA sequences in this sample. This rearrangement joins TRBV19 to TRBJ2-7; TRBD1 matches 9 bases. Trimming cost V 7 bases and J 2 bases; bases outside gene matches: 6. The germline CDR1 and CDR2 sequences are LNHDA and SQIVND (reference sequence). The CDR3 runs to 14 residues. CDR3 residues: CASNPGQGTYEQYF. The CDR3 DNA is TGTGCCAGTAACCCGGGACAGGGAACCTACGAGCAGTACTTC.

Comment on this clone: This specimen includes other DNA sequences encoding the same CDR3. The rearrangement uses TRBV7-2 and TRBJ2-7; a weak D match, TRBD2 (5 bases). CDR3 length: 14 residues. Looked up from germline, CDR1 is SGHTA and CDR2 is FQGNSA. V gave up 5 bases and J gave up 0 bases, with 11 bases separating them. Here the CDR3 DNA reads TGTGCCAGCAGCCCGGGAACTAACTCCTACGAGCAGTACTTC. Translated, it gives CASSPGTNSYEQYF.

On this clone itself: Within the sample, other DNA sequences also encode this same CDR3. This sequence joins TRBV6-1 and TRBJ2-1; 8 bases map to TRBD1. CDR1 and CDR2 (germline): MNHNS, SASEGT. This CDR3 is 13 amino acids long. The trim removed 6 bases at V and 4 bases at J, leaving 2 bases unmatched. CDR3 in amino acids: CASSRQGYNEQFF. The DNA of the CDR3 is TGTGCCAGCAGCAGACAGGGGTACAATGAGCAGTTCTTC.

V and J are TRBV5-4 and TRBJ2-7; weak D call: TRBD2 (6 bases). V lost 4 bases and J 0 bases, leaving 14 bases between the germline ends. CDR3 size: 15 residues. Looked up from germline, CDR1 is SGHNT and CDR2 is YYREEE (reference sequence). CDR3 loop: CASSLPTSSSYEQYF. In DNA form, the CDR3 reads TGTGCCAGCAGCCTACCCACTAGCAGCTCCTACGAGCAGTACTTC.

In nucleotides, the CDR3 is TGCGCCAGCAGCTTGGTGGCAAGCCAAGAGACCCAGTACTTC. Protein: CASSLVASQETQYF. V gene TRBV5-1 combines with J gene TRBJ2-5, with D uncertain. Trimming pared 0 bases from V and 1 base from J, leaving 7 bases between. This CDR3 comprises 14 residues. Germline loops: CDR1 SGHRS, CDR2 YFSETQ.

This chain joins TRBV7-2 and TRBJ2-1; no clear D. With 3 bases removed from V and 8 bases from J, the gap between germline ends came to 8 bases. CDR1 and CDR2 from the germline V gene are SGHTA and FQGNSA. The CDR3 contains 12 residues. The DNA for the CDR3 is TGTGCCAGCAGCTTCGGACGGGATGAGCAGTTCTTC. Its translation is CASSFGRDEQFF.

CDR3 sequence: CAISSAATTSYEQYF. The CDR3 nucleotides are TGTGCCATCAGTTCAGCAGCGACAACTTCCTACGAGCAGTACTTC. The chain couples TRBV10-3 to TRBJ2-7; D unresolved. The V end was cut by 5 bases, the J end by 1 base, with 15 bases between. The CDR3 runs 15 residues. Germline V lookup: CDR1 ENHRY, CDR2 SYGVKD.